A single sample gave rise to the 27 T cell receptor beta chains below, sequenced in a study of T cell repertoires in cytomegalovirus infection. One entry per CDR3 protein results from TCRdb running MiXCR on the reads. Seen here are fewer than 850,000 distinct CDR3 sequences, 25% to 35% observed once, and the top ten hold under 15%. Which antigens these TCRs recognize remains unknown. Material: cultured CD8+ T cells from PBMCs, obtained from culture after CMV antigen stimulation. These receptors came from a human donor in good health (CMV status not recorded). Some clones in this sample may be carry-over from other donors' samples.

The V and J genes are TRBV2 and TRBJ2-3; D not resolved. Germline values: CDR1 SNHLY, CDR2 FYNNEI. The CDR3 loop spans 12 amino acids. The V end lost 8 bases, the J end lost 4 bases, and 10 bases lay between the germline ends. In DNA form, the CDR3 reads TGTGCCAGCCTGATGTGGCCAGATACGCAGTATTTT. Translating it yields CASLMWPDTQYF.

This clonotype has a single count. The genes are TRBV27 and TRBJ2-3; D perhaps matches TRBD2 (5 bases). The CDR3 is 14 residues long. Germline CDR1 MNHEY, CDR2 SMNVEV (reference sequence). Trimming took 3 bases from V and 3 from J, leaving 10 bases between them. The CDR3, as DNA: TGTGCCAGCAGTTTGAGCAGGAGGACAGATACGCAGTATTTT. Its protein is CASSLSRRTDTQYF.

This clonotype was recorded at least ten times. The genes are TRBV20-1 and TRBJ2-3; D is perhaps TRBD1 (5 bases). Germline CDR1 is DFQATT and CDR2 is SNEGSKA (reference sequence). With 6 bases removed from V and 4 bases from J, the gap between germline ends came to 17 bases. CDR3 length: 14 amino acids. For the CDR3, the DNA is TGCAGTGCCCTGGACACCGCTGCCGCAGATACGCAGTATTTT. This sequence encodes CSALDTAAADTQYF.

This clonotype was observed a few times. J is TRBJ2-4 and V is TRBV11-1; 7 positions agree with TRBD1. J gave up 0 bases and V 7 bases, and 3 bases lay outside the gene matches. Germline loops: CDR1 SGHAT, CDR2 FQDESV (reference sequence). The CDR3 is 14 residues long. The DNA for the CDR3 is TGTGCCAGCACACGACAGGGAGCCAAAAACATTCAGTACTTC. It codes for CASTRQGAKNIQYF. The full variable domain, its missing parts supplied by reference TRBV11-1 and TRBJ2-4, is EAEVAQSPRYKITEKSQAVAFWCDPISGHATLYWYRQILGQGPELLVQFQDESVVDDSQLPKDRFSAERLKGVDSTLKIQPAELGDSAMYLCASTRQGAKNIQYFGAGTRLSVL.

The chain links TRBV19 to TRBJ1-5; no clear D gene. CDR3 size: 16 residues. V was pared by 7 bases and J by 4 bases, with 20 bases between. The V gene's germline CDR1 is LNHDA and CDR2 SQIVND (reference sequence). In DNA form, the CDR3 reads TGTGCCAGTAAGGAGAGGGAATCAATGGGAAATCAGCCCCAGCATTTT. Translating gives CASKERESMGNQPQHF.

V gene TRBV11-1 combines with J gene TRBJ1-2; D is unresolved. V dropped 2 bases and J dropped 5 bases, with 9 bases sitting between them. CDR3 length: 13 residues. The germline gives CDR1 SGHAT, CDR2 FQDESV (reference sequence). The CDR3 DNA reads TGTGCCAGCAGCTTACACCCGCGTTATGGCTACACCTTC. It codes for CASSLHPRYGYTF. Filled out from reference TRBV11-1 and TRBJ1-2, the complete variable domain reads EAEVAQSPRYKITEKSQAVAFWCDPISGHATLYWYRQILGQGPELLVQFQDESVVDDSQLPKDRFSAERLKGVDSTLKIQPAELGDSAMYLCASSLHPRYGYTFGSGTRLTVV.

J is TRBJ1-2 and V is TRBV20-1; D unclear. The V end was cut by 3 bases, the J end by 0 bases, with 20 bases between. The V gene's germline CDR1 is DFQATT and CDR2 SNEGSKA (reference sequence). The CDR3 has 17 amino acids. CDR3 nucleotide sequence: TGCAGTGCTAGCGGACCCTCCACTTCCTCACCTAACTATGGCTACACCTTC. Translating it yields CSASGPSTSSPNYGYTF.

CDR3 nucleotide sequence: TGCGCCAGCAGCCAACTCAAGGGACAGGGCTCCGAAAAACTGTTTTTT. Protein sequence: CASSQLKGQGSEKLFF. The chain links TRBV4-3 to TRBJ1-4, with TRBD1 identical over 9 bases. This CDR3 is built from 16 residues. Germline values: CDR1 LGHNA, CDR2 YSLEER. V lost 2 bases to trimming and J lost 8 bases; unmatched junction nucleotides: 9.

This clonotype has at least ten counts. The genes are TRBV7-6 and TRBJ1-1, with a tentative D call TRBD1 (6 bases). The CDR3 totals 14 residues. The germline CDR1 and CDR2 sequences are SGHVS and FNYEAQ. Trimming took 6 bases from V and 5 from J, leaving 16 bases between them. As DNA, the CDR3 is TGTGCCAGCAGTCCCGGGGGGGGCTTAACTGAAGCTTTCTTT. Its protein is CASSPGGGLTEAFF.

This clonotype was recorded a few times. The CDR3 DNA is TGTGCCAGCAGTTTTAGCGGGGGACACGGGGAGCTGTTTTTT. Protein: CASSFSGGHGELFF. The rearrangement links TRBV6-5 to TRBJ2-2; 9 bases fit TRBD2. The CDR3 totals 14 residues. The germline V gene has CDR1 MNHEY and CDR2 SVGAGI. After removal of 4 bases from V and 7 bases from J, the junction contained 4 bases not matched to a gene.

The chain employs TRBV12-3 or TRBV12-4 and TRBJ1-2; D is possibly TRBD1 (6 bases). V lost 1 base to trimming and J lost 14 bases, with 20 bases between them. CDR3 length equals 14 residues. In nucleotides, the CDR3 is TGTGCCAGCAGTTTAGTAGGGGGGTTAGGAGCCGGGACCTTC. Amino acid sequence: CASSLVGGLGAGTF.

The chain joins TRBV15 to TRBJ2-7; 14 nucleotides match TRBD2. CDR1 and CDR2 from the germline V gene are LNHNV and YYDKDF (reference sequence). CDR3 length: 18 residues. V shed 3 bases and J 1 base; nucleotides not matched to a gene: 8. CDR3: CATSSDPGTSGGSYEQYV. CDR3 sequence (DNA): TGTGCCACCAGCAGTGATCCCGGGACTAGCGGGGGTTCCTACGAGCAGTACGTC.

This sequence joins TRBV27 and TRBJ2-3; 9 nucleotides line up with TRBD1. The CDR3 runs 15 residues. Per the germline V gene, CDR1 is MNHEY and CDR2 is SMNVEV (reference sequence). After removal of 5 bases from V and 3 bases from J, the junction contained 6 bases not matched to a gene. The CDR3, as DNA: TGTGCCAGCAGTCACGACAGGGGGTTAACAGATACGCAGTATTTT. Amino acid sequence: CASSHDRGLTDTQYF.

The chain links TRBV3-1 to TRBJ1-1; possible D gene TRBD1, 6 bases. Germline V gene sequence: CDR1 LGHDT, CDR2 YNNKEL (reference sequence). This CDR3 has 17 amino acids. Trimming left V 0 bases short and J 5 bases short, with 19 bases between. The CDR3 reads CASSQDQGLVRTTEAFF. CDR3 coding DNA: TGTGCCAGCAGCCAAGACCAGGGGTTAGTTCGAACAACTGAAGCTTTCTTT.

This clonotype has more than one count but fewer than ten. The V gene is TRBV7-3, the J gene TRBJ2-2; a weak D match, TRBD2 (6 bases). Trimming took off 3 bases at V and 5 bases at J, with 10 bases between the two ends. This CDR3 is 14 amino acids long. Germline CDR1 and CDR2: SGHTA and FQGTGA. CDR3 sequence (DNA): TGTGCCAGCAGCTTGTTCGCGGGGACCGGGGAGCTGTTTTTT. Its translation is CASSLFAGTGELFF.

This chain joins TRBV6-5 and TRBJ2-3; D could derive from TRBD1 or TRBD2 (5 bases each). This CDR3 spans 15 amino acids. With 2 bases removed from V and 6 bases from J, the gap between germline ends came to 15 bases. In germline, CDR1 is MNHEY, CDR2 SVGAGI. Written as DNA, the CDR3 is TGTGCCAGCAGTTACGAAGAGGGGTTAATCGATACGCAGTATTTT. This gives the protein CASSYEEGLIDTQYF.

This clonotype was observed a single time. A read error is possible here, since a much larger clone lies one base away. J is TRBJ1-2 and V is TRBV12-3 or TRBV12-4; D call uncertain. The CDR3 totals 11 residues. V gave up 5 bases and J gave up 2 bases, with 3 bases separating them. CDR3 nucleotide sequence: TGTGCCAGCAGTGAAAACTATGGCTACACCTTC. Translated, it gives CASSENYGYTF.

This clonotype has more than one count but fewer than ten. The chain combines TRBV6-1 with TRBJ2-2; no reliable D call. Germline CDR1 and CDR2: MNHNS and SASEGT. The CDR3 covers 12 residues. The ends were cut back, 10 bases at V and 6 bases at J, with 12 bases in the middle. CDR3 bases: TGTGCCACAAATAGTGGCGCCGGGGAGCTGTTTTTT. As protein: CATNSGAGELFF.

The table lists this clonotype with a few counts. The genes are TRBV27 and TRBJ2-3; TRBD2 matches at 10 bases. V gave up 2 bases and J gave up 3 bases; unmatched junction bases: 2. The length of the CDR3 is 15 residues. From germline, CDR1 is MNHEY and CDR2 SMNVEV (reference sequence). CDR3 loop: CASSLQRGGTDTQYF. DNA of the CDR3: TGTGCCAGCAGTTTACAGCGGGGGGGAACAGATACGCAGTATTTT.

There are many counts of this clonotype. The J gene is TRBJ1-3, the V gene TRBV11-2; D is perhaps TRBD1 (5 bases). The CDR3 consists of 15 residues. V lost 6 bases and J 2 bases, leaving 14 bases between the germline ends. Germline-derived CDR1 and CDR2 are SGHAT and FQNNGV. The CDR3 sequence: CASSSEPGPGNTIYF. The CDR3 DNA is TGTGCCAGCAGTTCAGAGCCGGGGCCTGGAAACACCATATATTTT.

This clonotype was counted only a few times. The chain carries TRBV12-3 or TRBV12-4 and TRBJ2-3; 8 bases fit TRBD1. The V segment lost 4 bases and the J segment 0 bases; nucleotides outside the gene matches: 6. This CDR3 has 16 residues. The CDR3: CASSSRQGTSTDTQYF. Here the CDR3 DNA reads TGTGCCAGCAGTTCCCGACAGGGGACTAGCACAGATACGCAGTATTTT.

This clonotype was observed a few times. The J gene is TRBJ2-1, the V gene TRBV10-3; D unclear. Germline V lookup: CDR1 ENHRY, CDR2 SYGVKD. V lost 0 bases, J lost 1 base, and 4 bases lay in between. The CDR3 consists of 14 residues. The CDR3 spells CAISESGSYNEQFF. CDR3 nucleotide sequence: TGTGCCATCAGTGAGTCGGGGTCCTACAATGAGCAGTTCTTC.

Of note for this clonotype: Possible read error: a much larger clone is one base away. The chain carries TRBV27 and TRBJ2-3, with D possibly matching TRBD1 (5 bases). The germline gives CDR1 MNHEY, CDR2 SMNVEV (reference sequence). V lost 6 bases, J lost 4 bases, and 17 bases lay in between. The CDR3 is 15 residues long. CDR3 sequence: CASSLTLGVPDTQYF. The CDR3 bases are TGTGCCAGCAGCCTCACATTAGGGGTACCAGATACGCAGTATTTT.

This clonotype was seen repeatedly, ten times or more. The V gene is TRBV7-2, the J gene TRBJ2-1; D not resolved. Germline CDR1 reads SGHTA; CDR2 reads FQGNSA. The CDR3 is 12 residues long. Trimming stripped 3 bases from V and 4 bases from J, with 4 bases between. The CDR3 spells CASSFFYNEQFF. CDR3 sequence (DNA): TGTGCCAGCAGCTTCTTTTACAATGAGCAGTTCTTC.

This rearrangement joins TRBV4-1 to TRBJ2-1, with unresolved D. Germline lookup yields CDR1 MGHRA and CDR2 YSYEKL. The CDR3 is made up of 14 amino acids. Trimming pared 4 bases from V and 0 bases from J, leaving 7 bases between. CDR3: CASSPSYSYNEQFF. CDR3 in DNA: TGCGCCAGCAGCCCCAGCTACTCCTACAATGAGCAGTTCTTC.

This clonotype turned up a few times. CDR3 amino acids: CASSLAGSEGETQYF. The CDR3 region has the DNA TGTGCCAGCAGTTTAGCGGGCTCCGAGGGGGAGACCCAGTACTTC. The chain couples TRBV12-3 or TRBV12-4 to TRBJ2-5; TRBD1 or TRBD2 may be the D gene (5 bases each). Trimming took off 0 bases at V and 5 bases at J, with 13 bases between the two ends. This CDR3 spans 15 amino acids.

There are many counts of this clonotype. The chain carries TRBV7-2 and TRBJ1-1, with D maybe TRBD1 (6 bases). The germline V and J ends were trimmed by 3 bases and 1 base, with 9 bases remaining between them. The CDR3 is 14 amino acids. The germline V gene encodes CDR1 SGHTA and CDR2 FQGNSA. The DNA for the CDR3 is TGTGCCAGCAGCTTCGGGACATCGAACACTGAAGCTTTCTTT. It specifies CASSFGTSNTEAFF.